These 13 T cell receptor beta chains came from one sample sequenced in a study of neurological immune-mediated disorders. TCRdb recomputed calls from the 5' RACE reads with MiXCR, one row per CDR3 protein. The data contain tens of thousands of distinct CDR3 sequences, about 13% of them singletons. The sequencing sample was made of PBMCs. Receptors originate from a woman in her sixties or seventies with HTLV-1-associated myelopathy (HAM/TSP).

Of note for this clonotype: A much more abundant neighbour one base away suggests this may be a read error. The chain uses TRBV20-1 and TRBJ2-7; TRBD1 might be the D (6 bases). Germline loops: CDR1 DFQATT, CDR2 SNEGSKA (reference sequence). V was pared by 2 bases and J by 0 bases, with 11 bases between. The CDR3 is 14 amino acids. CDR3 in DNA: TGCAGTGCTAGAAAGGGGGACAACTCCTACGAGCAGTACTTC. Protein: CSARKGDNSYEQYF.

This clonotype showed up many times. The chain is built from TRBV7-8 and TRBJ1-5; no reliable D call. Per the germline V gene, CDR1 is SGHVS and CDR2 is FQNEAQ. V was shortened by 0 bases and J by 6 bases, with 12 bases between the two germline ends. The CDR3 sequence is 15 residues long. The CDR3 region has the DNA TGTGCCAGCAGCTTAGCCGAGGCTGGGGTTCAGCCCCAGCATTTT. This codes for CASSLAEAGVQPQHF.

Ten or more counts support this clonotype. J is TRBJ2-1 and V is TRBV11-3; the match to TRBD2 covers 11 bases. This CDR3 region has 17 residues. V shed 1 base and J 8 bases; nucleotides not matched to a gene: 10. CDR1 SGHNT and CDR2 YENEEA come from the germline V gene. This chain's CDR3 is CASSLAGGTSGRDEQFF. Written as DNA, the CDR3 is TGTGCCAGCAGCTTAGCGGGGGGAACTAGCGGGAGAGATGAGCAGTTCTTC.

The rearrangement joins TRBV9 to TRBJ2-2; 14 bases line up with TRBD2. This CDR3 contains 18 residues. Germline V CDR1 and CDR2: SGDLS, YYNGEE. Germline trimming cut 4 bases from V and 3 bases from J; bases unmatched to any gene: 8. CDR3 loop: CASSPGLAGGPYTGELFF. CDR3 in DNA: TGTGCCAGCAGCCCCGGACTAGCGGGAGGCCCATACACCGGGGAGCTGTTTTTT.

This clonotype was observed many times. This rearrangement joins TRBV11-2 to TRBJ2-7; perhaps TRBD1 as D (6 bases). V lost 1 base to trimming and J lost 2 bases, with 27 bases between them. Germline CDR1 and CDR2: SGHAT and FQNNGV. The CDR3 runs 20 residues. CDR3 in DNA: TGTGCCAGCAGCTTAGTCAGGGGTCAACCGAAACCGTACTGGGCCTACGAGCAGTACTTC. Protein sequence: CASSLVRGQPKPYWAYEQYF.

The sample holds many counts of this clonotype. The chain employs TRBV7-9 and TRBJ1-1; possibly TRBD1 for D (6 bases). V dropped 5 bases and J dropped 6 bases, with 13 bases sitting between them. Germline assignment: CDR1 SEHNR and CDR2 FQNEAQ (reference sequence). There are 13 residues in the CDR3. The CDR3 coding sequence is TGTGCCAGCAGCGATACAGGGTTCGCTGAAGCTTTCTTT. Translation: CASSDTGFAEAFF.

This clonotype was observed at least ten times. The chain carries TRBV20-1 and TRBJ1-5, with 9 bases fitting TRBD1. With 3 bases clipped from V and 6 bases from J, the junction kept 3 bases outside the gene matches. The CDR3 covers 13 residues. CDR1 DFQATT and CDR2 SNEGSKA come from the germline V gene (reference sequence). This chain's CDR3 is CSARGQGSQPQHF. The CDR3 DNA reads TGCAGTGCTAGGGGACAGGGAAGTCAGCCCCAGCATTTT.

This clonotype appeared many times. The V gene is TRBV3-1, the J gene TRBJ2-7; D could derive from TRBD1 or TRBD2 (5 bases each). The CDR3 is 14 amino acids. From germline, CDR1 is LGHDT and CDR2 YNNKEL (reference sequence). The V end was cut by 2 bases, the J end by 5 bases, with 13 bases between. DNA of the CDR3: TGTGCCAGCAGCCAAACGGGGACCGGGGACGAGCAGTACTTC. This encodes CASSQTGTGDEQYF.

This clonotype was seen ten or more times. V and J are TRBV4-1 and TRBJ1-4; D gene unclear. The V end was cut by 1 base, the J end by 5 bases, with 11 bases between. The germline V gene has CDR1 MGHRA and CDR2 YSYEKL. CDR3 length equals 15 residues. The CDR3 DNA follows: TGCGCCAGCAGCCAAGTAGAAAGGACCAATGAAAAACTGTTTTTT. It is translated as CASSQVERTNEKLFF.

At least ten counts were recorded for this clonotype. V and J are TRBV12-3 or TRBV12-4 and TRBJ1-5, with TRBD1 identical over 7 bases. V lost 8 bases and J lost 6; bases outside the gene matches: 13. The CDR3 totals 15 residues. The CDR3 loop reads CASAPDRVRSQPQHF. The CDR3 DNA follows: TGTGCCAGCGCCCCAGACAGGGTTAGGAGTCAGCCCCAGCATTTT.

The chain links TRBV5-1 to TRBJ2-1, with TRBD2 matching 7 bases. Germline CDR1 and CDR2: SGHRS and YFSETQ. Germline trimming cut 2 bases from V and 3 bases from J; bases unmatched to any gene: 8. CDR3 size: 16 residues. CDR3 sequence reads: CASSFLRRDYYNEQFF. The CDR3 DNA reads TGCGCCAGCAGCTTTTTGCGGCGGGACTACTACAATGAGCAGTTCTTC.

The sample holds many counts of this clonotype. V usage is TRBV6-5 and J usage is TRBJ2-1; TRBD1 agrees at 7 bases. From germline, CDR1 is MNHEY and CDR2 SVGAGI. Trimming at V came to 5 bases and at J to 7 bases, leaving 11 bases not matched to a gene. This CDR3 is 15 amino acids long. The CDR3 bases are TGTGCCAGCAGTCCTTATCCCCCAGGGGGTAATGAGCAGTTCTTC. As protein: CASSPYPPGGNEQFF.

In the case of this clonotype: A much bigger clone sits one base away, suggesting this may be a read error. The V and J genes are TRBV12-3 or TRBV12-4 and TRBJ2-1; 13 nucleotides align to TRBD2. After removal of 2 bases from V and 0 bases from J, the junction contained 7 bases not matched to a gene. The CDR3 loop spans 19 amino acids. The CDR3 DNA follows: TGTGCCAGCAGTTTAATTTTACTAGCGGGAGGGTCCTCCTACAATGAGCAGTTCTTC. It encodes CASSLILLAGGSSYNEQFF.